The clone carrying this T cell receptor beta chain was recorded at least ten times. The antigen remains unidentified. TCRdb ran MiXCR on the reads and lists one entry per CDR3 protein. Here the sample spans approximately 910,000 distinct CDR3 sequences, about a third being singletons. The record originates from a study of T cell repertoires in cytomegalovirus infection. Whole-study context: Selection of CMV epitopes for the study included recently identified HLA-C-restricted and well-studied HLA-B-restricted ones. TCR beta signatures that were public indicated CMV infection and matching HLA type.

CDR3 length: 17 amino acids. CDR1 is SGHVS, CDR2 FQNEAQ, per germline. V lost 1 base and J lost 4; bases outside the gene matches: 9. Whole-study results and caveats: Dominating the ex vivo response were TCR beta clonotypes that were CMV-specific and HLA-C-restricted.

This clonotype originated in a human donor in good health (CMV status not recorded). Some clones in this sample may be carry-over from other donors' samples. Sequencing used cultured CD8+ T cells from PBMCs, obtained from culture after CMV antigen stimulation. The chain has TRBV7-8 and TRBJ1-2; 10 nucleotides agree with TRBD1. The CDR3 reads CASSLEGTGALGYGYTF. The CDR3 bases are TGTGCCAGCAGCTTAGAAGGGACAGGGGCTCTAGGCTATGGCTACACCTTC.